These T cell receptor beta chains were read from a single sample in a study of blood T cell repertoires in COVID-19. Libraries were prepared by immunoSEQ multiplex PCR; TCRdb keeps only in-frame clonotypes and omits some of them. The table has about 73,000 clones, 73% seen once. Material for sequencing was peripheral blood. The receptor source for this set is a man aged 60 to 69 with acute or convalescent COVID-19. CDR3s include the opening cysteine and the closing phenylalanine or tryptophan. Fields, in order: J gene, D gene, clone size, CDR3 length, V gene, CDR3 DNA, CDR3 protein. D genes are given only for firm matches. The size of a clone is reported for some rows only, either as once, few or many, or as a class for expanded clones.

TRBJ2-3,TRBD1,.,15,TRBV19,TGTGCCAGTATCGGGACAGTGTCTGGCACAGATACGCAGTATTTT,CASIGTVSGTDTQYF
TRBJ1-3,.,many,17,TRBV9,TGTGCCAGCAGCGTTGATGTACAGGGTTTCTCTGGAAACACCATATATTTT,CASSVDVQGFSGNTIYF
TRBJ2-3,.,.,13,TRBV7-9,TGTGCCAGCTCGTCTAGTACTCTAAATACGCAGTATTTT,CASSSSTLNTQYF
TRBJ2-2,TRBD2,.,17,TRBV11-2,TGTGCCAGCAGCTTAAAAGGGACTAGCGGGGGGGCCGGGGAGCTGTTTTTT,CASSLKGTSGGAGELFF
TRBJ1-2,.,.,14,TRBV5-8,TGTGCCAGCAGCTTGGTTCCGGGGTTCTATGGCTACACCTTC,CASSLVPGFYGYTF
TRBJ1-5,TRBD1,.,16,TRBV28,TGTGCCAGCAGTGGACAGGGCTCCCATGGCAATCAGCCCCAGCATTTT,CASSGQGSHGNQPQHF
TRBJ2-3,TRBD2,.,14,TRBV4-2,TGTGCCAGCAGCCCACTAGCGGGAGGAGATACGCAGTATTTT,CASSPLAGGDTQYF
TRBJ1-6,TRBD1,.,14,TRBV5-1,TGCGCCAGCAGCGAGGGACAGGGTGACTCACCCCTCCACTTT,CASSEGQGDSPLHF
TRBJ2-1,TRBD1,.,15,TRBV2,TGTGCCAGCATTCCCGGGACAGGGGTCTACAATGAGCAGTTCTTC,CASIPGTGVYNEQFF
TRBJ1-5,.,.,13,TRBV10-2,TGCGCCAGCAGTGACCGGGGCAATCAGCCCCAGCATTTT,CASSDRGNQPQHF
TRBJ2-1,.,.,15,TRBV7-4,TGTGCCAGCAGCTTAGGGGGGCTCTCCTACAATGAGCAGTTCTTC,CASSLGGLSYNEQFF
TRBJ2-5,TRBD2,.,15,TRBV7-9,TGTGCCAGCAGCCCTAGCGGGGGGCGGTTTCAGACCCAGTACTTC,CASSPSGGRFQTQYF
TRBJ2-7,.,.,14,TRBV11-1,TGTGCCAGCAGCTTATTAGGAGGGAACTACGAGCAGTACTTC,CASSLLGGNYEQYF
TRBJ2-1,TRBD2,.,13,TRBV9,TGTGCCAGCAGCGGCGGGGGGGACAATGAGCAGTTCTTC,CASSGGGDNEQFF
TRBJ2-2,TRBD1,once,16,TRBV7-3,TGTGCCAGCAGTGCCCTAGGACAGGGGAACACCGGGGAGCTGTTTTTT,CASSALGQGNTGELFF
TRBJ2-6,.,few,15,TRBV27,TGTGCCAGCAGCCAAACGGTTTCTGGGGCCAACGTCCTGACTTTC,CASSQTVSGANVLTF
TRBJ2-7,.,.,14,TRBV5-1,TGCGCCAGCAGCTTCACACAGGCCCCCTACGAGCAGTACTTC,CASSFTQAPYEQYF
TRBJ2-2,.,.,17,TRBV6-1,TGTGCCAGCAGTGAATTTTGGGGCAGGGGGAACACCGGGGAGCTGTTTTTT,CASSEFWGRGNTGELFF
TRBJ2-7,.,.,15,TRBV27,TGTGCCAGCAGTTTATTTCCCTGGAGCTCCTACGAGCAGTACTTC,CASSLFPWSSYEQYF